The next 10 T cell receptor beta chains were all read from a single sample in a study of blood T cell repertoires in COVID-19. Assay: immunoSEQ multiplex PCR; the TCRdb copy retains only in-frame clones and omits some. The data show about 85,000 clones, with roughly three quarters seen just once and approximately 11% held by the top ten. What was sequenced was peripheral blood. The receptors derive from a man in his 70s with acute or convalescent COVID-19.

The chain carries TRBV14 and TRBJ1-2; the match to TRBD1 covers 7 bases. The junction had 10 bases not matched to a gene; V was cut back by 4 bases and J by 5 bases. The CDR3 is 15 residues long. The germline V gene has CDR1 SGHDN and CDR2 FVKESK. The CDR3 loop reads CASSLAGDRVYGYTF. CDR3 bases: TGTGCCAGCAGCCTCGCCGGAGACAGGGTGTATGGCTACACCTTC. Together with reference TRBV14 and TRBJ1-2, the CDR3 gives the full variable domain: EAGVTQFPSHSVIEKGQTVTLRCDPISGHDNLYWYRRVMGKEIKFLLHFVKESKQDESGMPNNRFLAERTGGTYSTLKVQPAELEDSGVYFCASSLAGDRVYGYTFGSGTRLTVV.

The chain joins TRBV19 to TRBJ2-3; 8 bases line up with TRBD2. V was pared by 1 base and J by 1 base, with 1 base of the junction left unmatched. The CDR3 runs to 15 residues. The V gene's germline CDR1 is LNHDA and CDR2 SQIVND (reference sequence). The CDR3 region has the DNA TGTGCCAGTAGTATAGCGGGGGGGGGCACAGATACGCAGTATTTT. Protein: CASSIAGGGTDTQYF.

The rearrangement links TRBV27 to TRBJ2-5; 8 bases fit TRBD1. J was trimmed by 1 base and V by 6 bases; bases with no gene match: 7. The germline gives CDR1 MNHEY, CDR2 SMNVEV (reference sequence). This CDR3 has 15 residues. In DNA form, the CDR3 reads TGTGCCAGCAGCCAACAGGGGGTGATCCAAGAGACCCAGTACTTC. It translates to CASSQQGVIQETQYF.

The V gene is TRBV9, the J gene TRBJ1-2, with D perhaps matching TRBD1 (6 bases). Trimming removed 4 bases at V and 8 bases at J, with 12 bases between. Germline-derived CDR1 and CDR2 are SGDLS and YYNGEE. The CDR3 sequence is 12 residues long. In DNA, the CDR3 is TGTGCCAGCAGCAAAGATAGGGGGGGCTACACCTTC. This sequence encodes CASSKDRGGYTF.

The rearrangement links TRBV27 to TRBJ2-1, with D perhaps TRBD2 (5 bases). Trimming cost V 3 bases and J 0 bases, with 9 bases left between them. This CDR3 is built from 15 residues. Germline lookup yields CDR1 MNHEY and CDR2 SMNVEV (reference sequence). In nucleotides, the CDR3 is TGTGCCAGCAGTTTTGGGCTAGCCTCCTACAATGAGCAGTTCTTC. Amino acids: CASSFGLASYNEQFF.

This chain connects TRBV28 to TRBJ1-1; tentatively, D is TRBD1 (5 bases). Trimming shortened V by 3 bases and J by 4 bases, and 12 bases separated the two germline ends. The CDR3 extends over 14 amino acids. CDR1 is MDHEN, CDR2 SYDVKM, per germline. The CDR3 reads CASSLPQGGTEAFF. The DNA for the CDR3 is TGTGCCAGCAGTTTGCCGCAGGGAGGCACTGAAGCTTTCTTT.

V is TRBV7-9 and J is TRBJ2-3; D possibly corresponds to TRBD1 (6 bases). This CDR3 region has 17 residues. Germline V CDR1 and CDR2: SEHNR, FQNEAQ (reference sequence). The V end lost 4 bases, the J end lost 2 bases, and 19 bases lay between the germline ends. Here the CDR3 reads CASSSGGRGLPTDTQYF. The CDR3 DNA reads as TGTGCCAGCAGCTCTGGGGGCAGGGGCCTGCCCACAGATACGCAGTATTTT.

This clone was recorded a few times. The gene calls are TRBV4-1 and TRBJ1-2; 8 nucleotides line up with TRBD1. This CDR3 is 13 amino acids long. Germline V gene data show CDR1 as MGHRA and CDR2 as YSYEKL. Trimming took 5 bases from V and 6 from J; bases not matched to a gene: 5. DNA for the CDR3: TGCGCCAGCAGCTACAGGGGGACGGATGGCTACACCTTC. Encoded protein: CASSYRGTDGYTF.

The chain joins TRBV6-2 or TRBV6-3 to TRBJ2-5, with D possibly being TRBD2 (6 bases). Trimming cost V 1 base and J 5 bases, with 14 bases left between them. The CDR3 has 15 amino acids. Germline V CDR1 and CDR2: MNHEY, SVGEGT. The CDR3 DNA reads as TGTGCCAGCAGTTACTTTCTCGGGGCGGGGGAGACCCAGTACTTC. Its protein product is CASSYFLGAGETQYF.

The J gene is TRBJ1-1, the V gene TRBV5-1; unclear D gene. Germline CDR1 SGHRS, CDR2 YFSETQ. Trimming took off 4 bases at V and 7 bases at J, with 14 bases between the two ends. The CDR3 sequence is 13 residues long. The CDR3 protein is CASSAPASVEAFF. The CDR3 DNA reads as TGCGCCAGCAGCGCGCCCGCATCCGTTGAAGCTTTCTTT.